This entry lists 19 T cell receptor beta chains sequenced from one sample in a study of coeliac disease. Method: immunoSEQ multiplex PCR; TCRdb's copy keeps in-frame clones and lacks some. The sample carries approximately 7,000 clones, approximately 65% recorded once. Material for sequencing was lymphocytes from the gut lamina propria. Receptors originate from a man aged 55 to 70 with celiac disease on a gluten-free diet.

The rearrangement links TRBV28 to TRBJ2-3; no definite D call. Germline assignment: CDR1 MDHEN and CDR2 SYDVKM. Trimming left V 8 bases short and J 3 bases short, with 6 bases between. The length of the CDR3 is 11 residues. In DNA form, the CDR3 reads TGTGCCAGCTCCCTAACAGATACGCAGTATTTT. It encodes CASSLTDTQYF.

This clone was observed a handful of times. The V gene is TRBV6-1, the J gene TRBJ2-4, with a possible D match to TRBD2 (5 bases). Trimming cost V 6 bases and J 3 bases, with 9 bases left between them. The CDR3 spans 13 residues. The germline V gene encodes CDR1 MNHNS and CDR2 SASEGT. The CDR3: CASRDSDKNIQYF. The CDR3 nucleotides read TGTGCCAGCAGGGACTCTGACAAAAACATTCAGTACTTC.

The chain links TRBV29-1 to TRBJ2-7; the match to TRBD1 covers 7 bases. CDR1 is SQVTM, CDR2 ANQGSEA, per germline. There are 14 residues in the CDR3. Unmatched junction bases numbered 10, after V lost 1 base and J lost 7 bases. The CDR3 DNA is TGCAGCGTTGAAGCCGGACAGGCCCCAGGTGAGCAGTACTTC. This translates into CSVEAGQAPGEQYF.

The genes are TRBV14 and TRBJ2-2; D may be TRBD1 (6 bases). Germline CDR1 reads SGHDN; CDR2 reads FVKESK. V lost 8 bases to trimming and J lost 1 base, with 20 bases between them. This CDR3 has 17 residues. In DNA form, the CDR3 reads TGTGCCAGCTCTCGGAGTCTGACAGGCCTGAACACCGGGGAGCTGTTTTTT. Residues: CASSRSLTGLNTGELFF. Filled out from reference TRBV14 and TRBJ2-2, the complete variable domain reads EAGVTQFPSHSVIEKGQTVTLRCDPISGHDNLYWYRRVMGKEIKFLLHFVKESKQDESGMPNNRFLAERTGGTYSTLKVQPAELEDSGVYFCASSRSLTGLNTGELFFGEGSRLTVL.

The gene calls are TRBV4-2 and TRBJ2-7; 7 bases are a match to TRBD2. The germline gives CDR1 LGHNA, CDR2 YNFKEQ. The CDR3 contains 15 residues. Losses at the gene ends were 3 bases for V and 4 bases for J; bases not matched to a gene: 9. The CDR3, as DNA: TGTGCCAGCAGCCATCCGCAGGCGGGGGAGTACGAGCAGTACTTC. Protein: CASSHPQAGEYEQYF.

The V call is TRBV6-6, the J call TRBJ1-1, with a tentative D call TRBD1 (6 bases). This CDR3 contains 15 residues. Trimming removed 4 bases at V and 0 bases at J, with 12 bases between. The V gene's germline CDR1 is MNHNY and CDR2 SVGAGI (reference sequence). The CDR3 DNA sequence: TGTGCCAGCAGTTCTCGGACAGTCATGAACACTGAAGCTTTCTTT. Translated: CASSSRTVMNTEAFF.

This clone was counted between two and nine times. The chain recombines TRBV19 with TRBJ1-3, with D possibly matching TRBD1 (5 bases). Germline V gives CDR1 LNHDA, CDR2 SQIVND (reference sequence). V was shortened by 6 bases and J by 0 bases, with 15 bases between the two germline ends. The CDR3 totals 16 residues. The CDR3 nucleotides are TGTGCCAGTAGGCTTCGGGGACTCAGCTCTGGAAACACCATATATTTT. Translating it yields CASRLRGLSSGNTIYF.

The chain joins TRBV18 to TRBJ1-3, with D possibly matching TRBD1 (5 bases). V lost 3 bases, J lost 0 bases, and 12 bases lay in between. The CDR3 has 16 amino acids. Germline lookup yields CDR1 KGHSH and CDR2 LQKENI. The CDR3 DNA follows: TGTGCCAGCTCACCCCCGGGACTGAACTCTGGAAACACCATATATTTT. This gives the protein CASSPPGLNSGNTIYF. The entire variable domain, with the rest obtained from reference TRBV18 and TRBJ1-3, is as follows: NAGVMQNPRHLVRRRGQEARLRCSPMKGHSHVYWYRQLPEEGLKFMVYLQKENIIDESGMPKERFSAEFPKEGPSILRIQQVVRGDSAAYFCASSPPGLNSGNTIYFGEGSWLTVV.

The chain couples TRBV30 to TRBJ2-5, with TRBD2 matching over 10 bases. The CDR3 consists of 13 residues. Trimming cost V 3 bases and J 5 bases; bases outside gene matches: 3. The germline V gene has CDR1 GTSNPN and CDR2 SVGIG (reference sequence). The CDR3 here is CAWSRAGGETQYF. In nucleotides, the CDR3 is TGTGCCTGGAGCCGAGCGGGGGGGGAGACCCAGTACTTC.

This clone was seen a single time. The genes are TRBV5-6 and TRBJ2-5, with D possibly being TRBD1 (5 bases). Germline V gene sequence: CDR1 SGHDT, CDR2 YYEEEE. The V end lost 3 bases, the J end lost 5 bases, and 14 bases lay between the germline ends. This CDR3 is built from 14 residues. The CDR3 DNA follows: TGTGCCAGCAGCTGGTCAGGGTCTCGGGAGACCCAGTACTTC. It yields the protein CASSWSGSRETQYF. Together with reference TRBV5-6 and TRBJ2-5, the CDR3 gives the full variable domain: DAGVTQSPTHLIKTRGQQVTLRCSPKSGHDTVSWYQQALGQGPQFIFQYYEEEERQRGNFPDRFSGHQFPNYSSELNVNALLLGDSALYLCASSWSGSRETQYFGPGTRLLVL.

The chain carries TRBV7-9 and TRBJ2-1, with TRBD1 identical over 7 bases. Germline trimming cut 2 bases from V and 1 base from J; bases unmatched to any gene: 8. The CDR3 totals 17 residues. Germline CDR1 reads SEHNR; CDR2 reads FQNEAQ (reference sequence). CDR3 nucleotide sequence: TGTGCCAGCAGCTTAAGGGGGCAGGGAGAGTCCTACAATGAGCAGTTCTTC. Translation gives CASSLRGQGESYNEQFF.

This clone showed up just a few times. V and J are TRBV27 and TRBJ1-2; D not resolved. The CDR3 has 17 amino acids. The germline V gene has CDR1 MNHEY and CDR2 SMNVEV (reference sequence). V was shortened by 4 bases and J by 0 bases, with 18 bases between the two germline ends. CDR3 coding DNA: TGTGCCAGCAGTTCCGTTTGGACTCAATCACCTAACTATGGCTACACCTTC. This sequence encodes CASSSVWTQSPNYGYTF.

V gene TRBV7-9 combines with J gene TRBJ1-2, with 9 bases lining up with TRBD1. The CDR3 is 16 amino acids. V dropped 4 bases and J dropped 2; count of bases not matched to a gene: 8. The V gene's germline CDR1 is SEHNR and CDR2 FQNEAQ (reference sequence). In DNA form, the CDR3 reads TGTGCCAGCAGCTCATACCGGGACAGGGCAAACTATGGCTACACCTTC. It encodes CASSSYRDRANYGYTF. Filled out from reference TRBV7-9 and TRBJ1-2, the complete variable domain reads DTGVSQNPRHKITKRGQNVTFRCDPISEHNRLYWYRQTLGQGPEFLTYFQNEAQLEKSRLLSDRFSAERPKGSFSTLEIQRTEQGDSAMYLCASSSYRDRANYGYTFGSGTRLTVV.

This chain connects TRBV6-1 to TRBJ2-2; perhaps TRBD1 as D (5 bases). This CDR3 has 15 residues. The germline V and J ends were trimmed by 7 bases and 4 bases, with 16 bases remaining between them. The germline CDR1 and CDR2 sequences are MNHNS and SASEGT. The DNA for the CDR3 is TGTGCCAGCACGTTCGGCCAGGGCGGCACCGGGGAGCTGTTTTTT. Amino acid sequence: CASTFGQGGTGELFF.

The CDR3 DNA reads as TGTGCCAGCAGACCCTTCCGGGACAGGGTGAATCAGCCCCAGCATTTT. It translates to CASRPFRDRVNQPQHF. The chain joins TRBV27 to TRBJ1-5, with 9 bases aligning to TRBD1. The CDR3 is made up of 16 amino acids. Germline trimming cut 6 bases from V and 4 bases from J; bases unmatched to any gene: 10. Germline CDR1 is MNHEY and CDR2 is SMNVEV (reference sequence).

The chain carries TRBV5-1 and TRBJ2-1; TRBD1 agrees at 8 bases. Germline values: CDR1 SGHRS, CDR2 YFSETQ. With 2 bases clipped from V and 6 bases from J, the junction kept 10 bases outside the gene matches. The CDR3 covers 16 residues. Written as DNA, the CDR3 is TGCGCCAGCAGCTTTCCCGACAGGGGCGATCCCAATGAGCAGTTCTTC. Its protein is CASSFPDRGDPNEQFF. Filled out from reference TRBV5-1 and TRBJ2-1, the complete variable domain reads KAGVTQTPRYLIKTRGQQVTLSCSPISGHRSVSWYQQTPGQGLQFLFEYFSETQRNKGNFPGRFSGRQFSNSRSEMNVSTLELGDSALYLCASSFPDRGDPNEQFFGPGTRLTVL.

This clone was found once. The CDR3 DNA reads as TGTGCCAGCAGCTTAAGGTCCCCCAGGCTGACCTCTGGGGCCAACGTCCTGACTTTC. It yields the protein CASSLRSPRLTSGANVLTF. The chain combines TRBV7-3 with TRBJ2-6, with no clear D. This CDR3 contains 19 residues. V was trimmed by 1 base and J by 0 bases, leaving 16 bases between them. Germline values: CDR1 SGHTA, CDR2 FQGTGA. The variable domain in full, completed from reference TRBV7-3 and TRBJ2-6, reads GAGVSQTPSNKVTEKGKYVELRCDPISGHTALYWYRQSLGQGPEFLIYFQGTGAADDSGLPNDRFFAVRPEGSVSTLKIQRTERGDSAVYLCASSLRSPRLTSGANVLTFGAGSRLTVL.

By share, this clone counts as large. The chain carries TRBV29-1 and TRBJ1-2, with D unresolved. CDR1 and CDR2 from the germline V gene are SQVTM and ANQGSEA. The V gene lost 6 bases and the J gene lost 8 bases, with 16 bases spanning the gap. The CDR3 sequence is 12 residues long. CDR3 protein: CSVQNPPKGYTF. The CDR3 DNA sequence: TGCAGCGTCCAGAATCCCCCGAAAGGCTACACCTTC.

V gene TRBV5-4 combines with J gene TRBJ2-3; D call uncertain. V was shortened by 4 bases and J by 1 base, with 10 bases between the two germline ends. CDR3 size: 14 residues. CDR1 and CDR2 (germline): SGHNT, YYREEE (reference sequence). CDR3 in amino acids: CASSPPLGTDTQYF. The CDR3 nucleotides are TGTGCCAGCAGCCCTCCCCTAGGCACAGATACGCAGTATTTT.